These 20 T cell receptor beta chains were all obtained from the same sample, sequenced in a study of blood T cell repertoires in COVID-19 (TCRdb year 2020). To prepare the library, the immunoSEQ multiplex PCR assay was applied. Drawn from immuneACCESS, this table holds only the in-frame rearrangements with V and J called that TCRdb kept. Clones are partly lost; checked studies trace under half to an unresolved V gene and leave the rest unexplained. The sample table shows roughly 91,000 clones, and around 80% are seen once. Clones ranked in the top ten supply 1.2% of the sample. Material for sequencing was peripheral blood. The source is a woman older than 75 with acute or convalescent COVID-19.

The chain recombines TRBV2 with TRBJ1-6; possibly TRBD1 for D (5 bases). This CDR3 contains 15 residues. Germline lookup yields CDR1 SNHLY and CDR2 FYNNEI. V was pared by 6 bases and J by 8 bases, with 17 bases between. In DNA form, the CDR3 reads TGTGCCAGCAGCCTCGGCGGCAGGGCGGATTCACCCCTCCACTTT. This translates into CASSLGGRADSPLHF.

The chain recombines TRBV28 with TRBJ1-2; D is perhaps TRBD1 (6 bases). Germline V lookup: CDR1 MDHEN, CDR2 SYDVKM. There are 12 residues in the CDR3. The CDR3 DNA reads as TGTGCTACTATTGAGGGGGTCTATGGCTACACCTTC. Translated: CATIEGVYGYTF.

This clone was picked up one time. CDR3 sequence reads: CASSPAGRSATQYF. CDR3 DNA sequence: TGTGCCAGCTCACCGGCCGGGAGATCTGCTACGCAGTATTTT. The chain links TRBV18 to TRBJ2-3, with D maybe TRBD2 (6 bases). Trimming removed 3 bases at V and 8 bases at J, with 15 bases between. This CDR3 region has 14 residues. Germline V gene lookup returns CDR1 KGHSH and CDR2 LQKENI.

This chain uses TRBV5-1 with TRBJ2-1, with a tentative D call TRBD2 (5 bases). The CDR3 sequence is 15 residues long. Per germline, CDR1 SGHRS and CDR2 YFSETQ. The germline V and J ends were trimmed by 7 bases and 2 bases, with 16 bases remaining between them. This CDR3 reads CASGKETGTYNEQFF. The CDR3 region has the DNA TGCGCCAGCGGAAAAGAGACGGGAACCTACAATGAGCAGTTCTTC.

The rearrangement links TRBV18 to TRBJ1-3; weak D call: TRBD1 (5 bases). Germline V gene sequence: CDR1 KGHSH, CDR2 LQKENI. The CDR3 totals 13 residues. V lost 2 bases to trimming and J lost 9 bases, with 11 bases between them. The CDR3 DNA reads TGTGCCAGCTCACCAATCCAGGGATCCACCATATATTTT. The encoded protein is CASSPIQGSTIYF.

This rearrangement joins TRBV2 to TRBJ1-1; perhaps TRBD1 as D (5 bases). CDR3 length equals 13 residues. Germline values: CDR1 SNHLY, CDR2 FYNNEI. V was trimmed by 7 bases and J by 0 bases, leaving 9 bases between them. Written as DNA, the CDR3 is TGTGCCAGCAAGACAGCCATGAACACTGAAGCTTTCTTT. Translation: CASKTAMNTEAFF.

J is TRBJ1-4 and V is TRBV7-2; no reliable D call. Germline V gene data show CDR1 as SGHTA and CDR2 as FQGNSA. The CDR3 extends over 15 amino acids. The V gene lost 0 bases and the J gene lost 3 bases, with 8 bases spanning the gap. CDR3 in amino acids: CASSLAELPNEKLFF. Written as DNA, the CDR3 is TGTGCCAGCAGCTTAGCGGAGTTACCTAATGAAAAACTGTTTTTT.

This clone was detected a few times. The chain links TRBV10-3 to TRBJ2-1; 11 nucleotides align to TRBD1. In germline, CDR1 is ENHRY, CDR2 SYGVKD. The CDR3 is 20 residues long. The junction had 10 bases not matched to a gene; V was cut back by 0 bases and J by 0 bases. The CDR3 is CAISESLGQGATSSYNEQFF. In DNA, the CDR3 is TGTGCCATCAGTGAGTCGCTCGGACAGGGGGCTACCAGCTCCTACAATGAGCAGTTCTTC.

The CDR3 loop reads CSAERGHEQYF. The DNA for the CDR3 is TGCAGTGCTGAGCGGGGCCACGAGCAGTACTTC. This chain connects TRBV20-1 to TRBJ2-7; 7 bases are shared with TRBD2. Germline-derived CDR1 and CDR2 are DFQATT and SNEGSKA (reference sequence). The CDR3 loop spans 11 amino acids. V gave up 5 bases and J gave up 5 bases; unmatched junction bases: 3.

The chain is built from TRBV2 and TRBJ1-1; no clear D. CDR1 and CDR2 (germline): SNHLY, FYNNEI. The ends were cut back, 5 bases at V and 5 bases at J, with 12 bases in the middle. CDR3 length: 13 residues. In DNA form, the CDR3 reads TGTGCCAGCAGTACCGAGGGTAATACTGAAGCTTTCTTT. It codes for CASSTEGNTEAFF. The complete variable domain, with remaining parts taken from reference TRBV2 and TRBJ1-1, reads EPEVTQTPSHQVTQMGQEVILRCVPISNHLYFYWYRQILGQKVEFLVSFYNNEISEKSEIFDDQFSVERPDGSNFTLKIRSTKLEDSAMYFCASSTEGNTEAFFGQGTRLTVV.

V usage is TRBV5-1 and J usage is TRBJ1-4; 8 positions match TRBD1. CDR1 and CDR2 from the germline V gene are SGHRS and YFSETQ. V lost 6 bases, J lost 0 bases, and 7 bases stayed unmatched. The CDR3 extends over 16 amino acids. The CDR3 sequence is CASTRDRQTTNEKLFF. DNA for the CDR3: TGCGCCAGCACCCGGGACAGGCAAACAACTAATGAAAAACTGTTTTTT.

The chain recombines TRBV28 with TRBJ1-4; 9 nucleotides agree with TRBD1. V lost 2 bases, J lost 14 bases, and 15 bases stayed unmatched. From germline, CDR1 is MDHEN and CDR2 SYDVKM. The CDR3 has 16 residues. In DNA form, the CDR3 reads TGTGCCAGCAGTTTACCGGCCGGGACAGGGAGCAAAGGGCTGTTTTTT. Translation: CASSLPAGTGSKGLFF.

This chain connects TRBV24-1 to TRBJ2-6, with a weak D call TRBD1 (6 bases). Germline V gene data show CDR1 as KGHDR and CDR2 as SFDVKD. V was trimmed by 2 bases and J by 0 bases, leaving 13 bases between them. The CDR3 totals 18 residues. CDR3 region: CATSDSRDIFSGANVLTF. The CDR3 DNA follows: TGTGCCACCAGTGATTCCCGGGACATCTTCTCTGGGGCCAACGTCCTGACTTTC.

The rearrangement uses TRBV5-1 and TRBJ2-3; D unresolved. CDR1 is SGHRS and CDR2 is YFSETQ in the germline V gene. The V gene lost 2 bases and the J gene lost 0 bases, with 10 bases spanning the gap. This CDR3 has 15 residues. CDR3 bases: TGCGCCAGCAGCTTACGTACGGTTAGCACAGATACGCAGTATTTT. Its translation: CASSLRTVSTDTQYF.

The rearrangement uses TRBV13 and TRBJ2-2; D is possibly TRBD2 (6 bases). CDR1 is PRHDT and CDR2 is FYEKMQ in the germline V gene (reference sequence). The CDR3 covers 16 residues. The V and J ends lost 5 bases and 0 bases respectively, with 13 bases between them. This chain's CDR3 is CASSTRAGANTGELFF. CDR3 sequence (DNA): TGTGCCAGCAGCACCCGAGCGGGCGCGAACACCGGGGAGCTGTTTTTT. Together with reference TRBV13 and TRBJ2-2, the CDR3 gives the full variable domain: AAGVIQSPRHLIKEKRETATLKCYPIPRHDTVYWYQQGPGQDPQFLISFYEKMQSDKGSIPDRFSAQQFSDYHSELNMSSLELGDSALYFCASSTRAGANTGELFFGEGSRLTVL.

This chain uses TRBV5-8 with TRBJ2-1, with D maybe TRBD2 (5 bases). The CDR3 covers 13 residues. V lost 2 bases and J lost 13, with 16 bases in between. Germline loops: CDR1 SGHTS, CDR2 YDEGEE. CDR3 bases: TGTGCCAGCAGCTTACCATTGCCGGGAAACCAGTTCTTC. It yields the protein CASSLPLPGNQFF.

There are a few counts of this clone. The CDR3 region has the DNA TGTGCCAGCAGTGAAAGCGGACAGCCCCAAGAGACCCAGTACTTC. Its translation: CASSESGQPQETQYF. The gene calls are TRBV6-1 and TRBJ2-5; perhaps TRBD1 as D (6 bases). CDR3 length equals 15 residues. V was pared by 2 bases and J by 1 base, with 11 bases between. Germline V lookup: CDR1 MNHNS, CDR2 SASEGT.

This clone was found a few times. This chain uses TRBV2 with TRBJ2-1; 7 positions match TRBD2. The trim removed 4 bases at V and 6 bases at J, leaving 6 bases unmatched. The CDR3 totals 14 residues. Germline values: CDR1 SNHLY, CDR2 FYNNEI. CDR3 region: CASSGLAETNEQFF. CDR3 bases: TGTGCCAGCAGTGGGCTAGCGGAGACCAATGAGCAGTTCTTC.

The J gene is TRBJ2-5, the V gene TRBV15; a possible D gene is TRBD1 (6 bases). The CDR3 is 17 residues long. V was cut by 0 bases and J by 3 bases, with 17 bases left in between. Germline-derived CDR1 and CDR2 are LNHNV and YYDKDF (reference sequence). This chain's CDR3 is CATSREGAQGREETQYF. As DNA, the CDR3 is TGTGCCACCAGCAGAGAGGGGGCACAGGGCAGGGAAGAGACCCAGTACTTC.

The CDR3 DNA reads TGCGCCAGGGGTAAGGGGGGGGACGAGCAGTACTTC. Its translation is CARGKGGDEQYF. This chain connects TRBV23-1 to TRBJ2-7; a possible D gene is TRBD2 (7 bases). TRBV23-1 is an ORF for which the function is uncertain. V lost 9 bases to trimming and J lost 5 bases, with 14 bases between them. The length of the CDR3 is 12 residues.